One and the same sample provided the 4 T cell receptor beta chains below, sequenced in a study of vaccination and CD4 T cells after COVID-19. Sequenced with the Oncomine TCR Beta short-read assay was DNA taken from cultured CD4+ T cells. A single record per CDR3 protein comes from TCRdb applying MiXCR to the PCR reads. Of thousands of distinct CDR3 sequences detected, roughly 43% appear once; the ten largest clones hold about 25%. Their recognized antigens are unknown. Treatment in this sample: approximately 10-day PBMC culture with coronavirus spike peptide pools or control peptides (ViraFEST assay). Investigators obtained the unexposed donor's CD4+ T cells before the COVID-19 pandemic (2011-2018). Sequencing was performed on CD4+ T cells from blood, cultured in vitro. These TCRs come from a human donor in good health.

A few counts support this clonotype. This chain links TRBV20-1 with TRBJ1-6; possible D gene TRBD1, 6 bases. The V and J ends lost 0 bases and 7 bases respectively, with 19 bases between them. There are 17 residues in the CDR3. In germline, CDR1 is DFQATT, CDR2 SNEGSKA (reference sequence). CDR3: CSARDIISGQINSPLHF. The CDR3 DNA sequence: TGCAGTGCTAGAGATATCATAAGTGGACAGATCAATTCACCCCTCCACTTT.

This clonotype was picked up a small number of times. This chain uses TRBV20-1 with TRBJ2-6; the D gene is possibly TRBD2 (5 bases). Germline assignment: CDR1 DFQATT and CDR2 SNEGSKA (reference sequence). Deletions cut 0 bases from V and 4 bases from J, with 13 bases between. The CDR3 extends over 16 amino acids. CDR3 in DNA: TGCAGTGCTAGAGAATCGGGGAGATCCGGGGCCAACGTCCTGACTTTC. Residues: CSARESGRSGANVLTF.

CDR3 DNA sequence: TGTGCCAGCAGCTTGGAGCAGGCAACTGGGGAGACCCAGTACTTC. It yields the protein CASSLEQATGETQYF. The gene calls are TRBV5-4 and TRBJ2-5; D not resolved. This CDR3 contains 15 residues. The germline CDR1 and CDR2 sequences are SGHNT and YYREEE (reference sequence). V shed 0 bases and J shed 5 bases, with 14 bases lying between them.

By frequency in the sample, this clonotype is large. The rearrangement joins TRBV28 to TRBJ1-2; D gene uncertain. Germline loops: CDR1 MDHEN, CDR2 SYDVKM. This CDR3 spans 14 amino acids. Trimming removed 2 bases at V and 4 bases at J, with 11 bases between. The CDR3 DNA sequence: TGTGCCAGCAGTTTAGAGGGCCCTGGCTATGGCTACACCTTC. Encoded protein: CASSLEGPGYGYTF.